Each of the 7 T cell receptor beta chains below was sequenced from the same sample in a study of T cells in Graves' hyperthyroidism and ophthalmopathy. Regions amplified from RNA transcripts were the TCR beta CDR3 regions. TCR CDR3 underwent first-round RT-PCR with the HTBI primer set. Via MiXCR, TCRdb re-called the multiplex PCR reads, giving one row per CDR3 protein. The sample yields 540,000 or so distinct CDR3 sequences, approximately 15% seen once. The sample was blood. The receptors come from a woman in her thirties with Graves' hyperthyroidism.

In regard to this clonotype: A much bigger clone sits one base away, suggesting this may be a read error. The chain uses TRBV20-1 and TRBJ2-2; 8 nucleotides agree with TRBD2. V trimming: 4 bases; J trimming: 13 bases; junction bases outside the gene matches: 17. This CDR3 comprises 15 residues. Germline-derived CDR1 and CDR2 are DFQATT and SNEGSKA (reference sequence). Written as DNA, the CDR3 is TGCAGTGCTAAGGCGGGGGGAGTCCCTCGAGAAGGGCTGTTTTTT. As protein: CSAKAGGVPREGLFF.

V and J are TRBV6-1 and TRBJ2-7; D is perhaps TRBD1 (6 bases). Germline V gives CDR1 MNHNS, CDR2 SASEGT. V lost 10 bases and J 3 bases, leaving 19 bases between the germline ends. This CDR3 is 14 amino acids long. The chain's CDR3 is CATYSTGTIYEQYF. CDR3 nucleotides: TGTGCCACCTATTCAACCGGGACAATCTACGAGCAGTACTTC.

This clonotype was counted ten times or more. The CDR3 DNA is TGTGCCAGCAGTCTACAGGGGGCGGTGAACACCGGGGAGCTGTTTTTT. Protein sequence: CASSLQGAVNTGELFF. This chain uses TRBV2 with TRBJ2-2, with 9 bases that match TRBD1. This CDR3 is built from 16 residues. The V gene end was trimmed by 5 bases and the J gene end by 1 base; junction bases not matched to a gene: 5. Germline V gives CDR1 SNHLY, CDR2 FYNNEI.

CDR3 loop: CASSWRTGSADTQYF. In DNA form, the CDR3 reads TGTGCCAGCAGCTGGCGGACAGGGAGTGCAGATACGCAGTATTTT. The J gene is TRBJ2-3, the V gene TRBV7-8; TRBD1 aligns across 8 bases. V shed 4 bases, J shed 4 bases, and the junction held 7 bases outside the gene matches. This CDR3 has 15 residues. CDR1 SGHVS and CDR2 FQNEAQ come from the germline V gene. The full variable domain, rest sourced from reference TRBV7-8 and TRBJ2-3, is GAGVSQSPRYKVAKRGQDVALRCDPISGHVSLFWYQQALGQGPEFLTYFQNEAQLDKSGLPSDRFFAERPEGSVSTLKIQRTQQEDSAVYLCASSWRTGSADTQYFGPGTRLTVL.

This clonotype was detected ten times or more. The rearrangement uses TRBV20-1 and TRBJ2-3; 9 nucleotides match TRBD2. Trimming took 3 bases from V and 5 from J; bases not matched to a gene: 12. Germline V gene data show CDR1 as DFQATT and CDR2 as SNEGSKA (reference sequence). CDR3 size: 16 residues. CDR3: CSARDPRGRGIDTQYF. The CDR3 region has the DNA TGCAGTGCTAGGGACCCCCGCGGGAGGGGGATAGATACGCAGTATTTT.

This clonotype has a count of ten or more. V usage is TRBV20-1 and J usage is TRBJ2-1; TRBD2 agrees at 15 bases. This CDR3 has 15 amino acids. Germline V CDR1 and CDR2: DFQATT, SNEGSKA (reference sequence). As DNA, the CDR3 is TGCAGGGCCGGACTAGCGGGAGGGCCTTTCAATGAGCAGTTCTTC. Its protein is CRAGLAGGPFNEQFF.

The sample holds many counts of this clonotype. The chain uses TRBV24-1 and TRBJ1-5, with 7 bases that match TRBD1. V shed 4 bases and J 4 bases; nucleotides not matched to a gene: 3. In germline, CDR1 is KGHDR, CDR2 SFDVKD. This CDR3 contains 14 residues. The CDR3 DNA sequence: TGTGCCACCAGTGACTCGGGACAGAATCAGCCCCAGCATTTT. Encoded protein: CATSDSGQNQPQHF.